The clone carrying this T cell receptor (beta chain) was picked up a small number of times. These data originate in a study of blood T cells in healthy people across ages. Donors each provided approximately 9.6 milliliters of peripheral blood. The second PCR ran roughly 7 to 12 cycles with a sample-barcoded 5' primer and J-beta primers. Each of the cDNA molecules was tagged by a template-switch adaptor with 12 random nucleotides. All samples yielded 2.5 million or more CDR3-containing paired-end reads. TCRdb used MiXCR to reprocess the 5' RACE reads, holding one entry per CDR3 protein. The sample has around 1,500,000 distinct CDR3 sequences, around two fifths seen once. The CDR3 has 22 amino acids. CDR1 and CDR2 (germline): MGHRA, YSYEKL. Between the trimmed V and J ends, which lost 1 base and 0 bases, there was a span of 31 bases.

The sequencing sample was made of blood. The TCR originated in a woman under 30 in good health. The chain employs TRBV4-1 and TRBJ2-7, with D perhaps TRBD2 (6 bases). CDR3 loop: CASSQAGFGNARGKQSSYEQYF. In DNA form, the CDR3 reads TGCGCCAGCAGCCAAGCGGGGTTCGGAAACGCTCGGGGGAAACAAAGCTCCTACGAGCAGTACTTC.